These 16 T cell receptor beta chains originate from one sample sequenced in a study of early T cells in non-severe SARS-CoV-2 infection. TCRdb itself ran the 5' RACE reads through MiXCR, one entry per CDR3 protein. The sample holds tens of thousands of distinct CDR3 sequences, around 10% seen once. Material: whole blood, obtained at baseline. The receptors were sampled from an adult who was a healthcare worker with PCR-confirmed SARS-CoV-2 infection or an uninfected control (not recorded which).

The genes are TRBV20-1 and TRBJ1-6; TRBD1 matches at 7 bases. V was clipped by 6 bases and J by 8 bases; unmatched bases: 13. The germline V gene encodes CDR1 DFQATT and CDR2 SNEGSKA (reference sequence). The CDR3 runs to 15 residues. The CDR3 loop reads CSALSGQSFYSPLHF. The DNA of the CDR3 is TGCAGTGCCCTATCGGGACAGAGTTTTTATTCACCCCTCCACTTT.

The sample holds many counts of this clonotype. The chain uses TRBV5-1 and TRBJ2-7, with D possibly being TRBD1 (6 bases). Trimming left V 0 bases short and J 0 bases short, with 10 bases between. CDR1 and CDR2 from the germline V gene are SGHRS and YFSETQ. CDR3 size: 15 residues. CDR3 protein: CASSLGDTSSYEQYF. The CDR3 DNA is TGCGCCAGCAGCTTGGGGGACACCAGCTCCTACGAGCAGTACTTC.

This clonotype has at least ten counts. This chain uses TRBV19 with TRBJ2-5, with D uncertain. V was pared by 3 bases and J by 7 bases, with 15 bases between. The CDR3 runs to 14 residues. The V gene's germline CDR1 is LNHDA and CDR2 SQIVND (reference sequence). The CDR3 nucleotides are TGTGCCAGTAGTATTCAAGGGCCCCTTGTGACCCAGTACTTC. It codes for CASSIQGPLVTQYF. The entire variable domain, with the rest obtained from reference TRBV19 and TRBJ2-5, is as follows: DGGITQSPKYLFRKEGQNVTLSCEQNLNHDAMYWYRQDPGQGLRLIYYSQIVNDFQKGDIAEGYSVSREKKESFPLTVTSAQKNPTAFYLCASSIQGPLVTQYFGPGTRLLVL.

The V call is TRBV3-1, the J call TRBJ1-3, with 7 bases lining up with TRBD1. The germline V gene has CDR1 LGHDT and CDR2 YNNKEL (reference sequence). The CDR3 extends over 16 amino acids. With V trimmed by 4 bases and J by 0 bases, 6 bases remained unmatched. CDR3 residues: CASSRGQPTSGNTIYF. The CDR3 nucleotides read TGTGCCAGCAGCCGGGGACAGCCAACCTCTGGAAACACCATATATTTT.

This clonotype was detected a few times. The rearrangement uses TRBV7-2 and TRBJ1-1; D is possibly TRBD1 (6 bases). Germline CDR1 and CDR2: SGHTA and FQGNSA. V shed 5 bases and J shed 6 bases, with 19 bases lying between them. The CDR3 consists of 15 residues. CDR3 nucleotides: TGTGCCAGCAGCACTTGGAGCACTGAGGGGGCTGAAGCTTTCTTT. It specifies CASSTWSTEGAEAFF.

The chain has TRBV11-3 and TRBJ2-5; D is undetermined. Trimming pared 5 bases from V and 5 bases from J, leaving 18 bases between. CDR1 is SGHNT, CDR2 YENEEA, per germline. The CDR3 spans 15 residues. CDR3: CASSLQFKGLETQYF. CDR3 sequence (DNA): TGTGCCAGCAGCCTCCAGTTCAAGGGCCTGGAGACCCAGTACTTC. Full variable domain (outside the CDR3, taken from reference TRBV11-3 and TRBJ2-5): EAGVVQSPRYKIIEKKQPVAFWCNPISGHNTLYWYLQNLGQGPELLIRYENEEAVDDSQLPKDRFSAERLKGVDSTLKIQPAELGDSAVYLCASSLQFKGLETQYFGPGTRLLVL.

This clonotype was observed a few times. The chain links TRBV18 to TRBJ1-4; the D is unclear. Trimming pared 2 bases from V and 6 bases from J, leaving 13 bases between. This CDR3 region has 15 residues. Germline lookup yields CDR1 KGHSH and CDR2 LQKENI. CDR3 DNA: TGTGCCAGCTCACCATCGGAGCAGATTCATGAAAAACTGTTTTTT. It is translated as CASSPSEQIHEKLFF.

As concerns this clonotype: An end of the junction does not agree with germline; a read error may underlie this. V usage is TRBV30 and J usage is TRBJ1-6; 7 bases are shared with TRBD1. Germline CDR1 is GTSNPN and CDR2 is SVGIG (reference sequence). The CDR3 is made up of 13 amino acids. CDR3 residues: CAGRDSFYSPLHF. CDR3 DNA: TGTGCCGGGAGGGACAGCTTTTATTCACCCCTCCACTTT.

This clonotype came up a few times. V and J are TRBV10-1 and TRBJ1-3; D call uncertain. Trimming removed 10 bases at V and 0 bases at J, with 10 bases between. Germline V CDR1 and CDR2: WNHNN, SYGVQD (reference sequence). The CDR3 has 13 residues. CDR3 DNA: TGCGCCATCAGGACGTACTCTGGAAACACCATATATTTT. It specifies CAIRTYSGNTIYF.

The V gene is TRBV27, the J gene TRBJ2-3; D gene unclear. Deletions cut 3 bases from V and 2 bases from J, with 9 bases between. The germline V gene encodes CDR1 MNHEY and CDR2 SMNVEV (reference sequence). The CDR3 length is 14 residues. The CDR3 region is CASSLWGNTDTQYF. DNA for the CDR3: TGTGCCAGCAGTTTGTGGGGAAACACAGATACGCAGTATTTT.

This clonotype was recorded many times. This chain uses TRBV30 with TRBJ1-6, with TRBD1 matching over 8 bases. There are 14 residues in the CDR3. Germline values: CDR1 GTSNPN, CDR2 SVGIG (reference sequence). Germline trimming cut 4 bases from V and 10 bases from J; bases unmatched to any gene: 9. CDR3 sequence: CAWNRDRGRSPLHF. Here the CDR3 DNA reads TGTGCCTGGAATAGAGACAGGGGTCGGTCACCCCTCCACTTT.

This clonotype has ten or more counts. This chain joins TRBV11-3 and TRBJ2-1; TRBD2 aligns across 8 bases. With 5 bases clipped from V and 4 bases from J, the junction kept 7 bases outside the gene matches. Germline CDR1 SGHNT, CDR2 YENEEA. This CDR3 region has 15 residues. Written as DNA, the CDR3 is TGTGCCAGCAGCGTCGCGGGAGGATCGTACAATGAGCAGTTCTTC. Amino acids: CASSVAGGSYNEQFF.

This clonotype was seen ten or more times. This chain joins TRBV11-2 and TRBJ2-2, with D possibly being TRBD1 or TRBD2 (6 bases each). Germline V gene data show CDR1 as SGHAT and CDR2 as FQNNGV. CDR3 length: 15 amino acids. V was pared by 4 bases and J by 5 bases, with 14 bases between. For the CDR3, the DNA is TGTGCCAGCAGCTCCTTGAGGGGGGTGACCGGGGAGCTGTTTTTT. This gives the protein CASSSLRGVTGELFF.

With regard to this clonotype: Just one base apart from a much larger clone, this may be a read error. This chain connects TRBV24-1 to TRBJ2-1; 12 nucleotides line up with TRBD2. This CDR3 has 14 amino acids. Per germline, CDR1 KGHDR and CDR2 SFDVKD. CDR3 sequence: CATCDTSGGNEQFF. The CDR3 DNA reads TGTGCCACCTGTGACACTAGCGGGGGGAATGAGCAGTTCTTC.

The CDR3 here is CATSETGSNTEAFF. DNA of the CDR3: TGTGCCACCAGTGAGACAGGGTCGAACACTGAAGCTTTCTTT. The V gene is TRBV24-1, the J gene TRBJ1-1, with 7 positions matching TRBD1. With 4 bases clipped from V and 1 base from J, the junction kept 2 bases outside the gene matches. This CDR3 has 14 residues. Germline lookup yields CDR1 KGHDR and CDR2 SFDVKD.

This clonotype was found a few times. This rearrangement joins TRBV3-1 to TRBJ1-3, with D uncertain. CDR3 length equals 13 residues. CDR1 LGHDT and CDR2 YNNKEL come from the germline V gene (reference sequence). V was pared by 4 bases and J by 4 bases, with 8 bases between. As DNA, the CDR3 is TGTGCCAGCAGCCTCTCGGCCGGAAACACCATATATTTT. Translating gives CASSLSAGNTIYF.